The 16 T cell receptor beta chains below were found in one sample sequenced in a study of blood T cell repertoires in COVID-19. Sequencing used immunoSEQ multiplex PCR; TCRdb keeps in-frame clones, though not all of them. Of about 180,000 clones detected, about 84% appear once; the ten largest clones hold around 8.6%. The specimen sequenced was PBMCs or T cells enriched from blood (not recorded which). These receptors came from a woman aged 25 to 39 who had recovered from COVID-19.

This chain links TRBV3-1 (or the pseudogene TRBV3-2) with TRBJ2-6; TRBD2 might be the D (5 bases). This CDR3 region has 15 residues. Trimming cost V 3 bases and J 1 base, with 7 bases left between them. Germline assignment: CDR1 LGHDT and CDR2 YNNKEL (reference sequence). The CDR3 here is CASSQDSSGANVLTF. The CDR3 DNA reads as TGTGCCAGCAGCCAGGACTCTTCTGGGGCCAACGTCCTGACTTTC.

The CDR3 DNA reads TGTGCCAGCAGCGTAGGGAGGGGGAACACCGGGGAGCTGTTTTTT. It specifies CASSVGRGNTGELFF. The chain recombines TRBV3-1 (or the pseudogene TRBV3-2) with TRBJ2-2; 7 bases map to TRBD2. V dropped 5 bases and J dropped 1; count of bases not matched to a gene: 4. The CDR3 is 15 amino acids. Germline V gene lookup returns CDR1 LGHDT and CDR2 YNNKEL (reference sequence).

The chain couples TRBV19 to TRBJ2-1, with 9 bases fitting TRBD1. The CDR3 is 15 residues long. V trimming: 6 bases; J trimming: 5 bases; junction bases outside the gene matches: 8. Germline lookup yields CDR1 LNHDA and CDR2 SQIVND (reference sequence). This chain's CDR3 is CASSARDRADNEQFF. CDR3 DNA: TGTGCCAGTAGCGCCCGGGACAGGGCTGACAATGAGCAGTTCTTC. Drawing the rest from reference TRBV19 and TRBJ2-1, the complete variable domain is DGGITQSPKYLFRKEGQNVTLSCEQNLNHDAMYWYRQDPGQGLRLIYYSQIVNDFQKGDIAEGYSVSREKKESFPLTVTSAQKNPTAFYLCASSARDRADNEQFFGPGTRLTVL.

Remarks on this clone: The sample holds other DNA sequences that translate to the same CDR3. CDR3 protein: CASSSGSYEQYF. In DNA, the CDR3 is TGCGCCAGCAGCTCCGGGTCCTACGAGCAGTACTTC. The chain couples TRBV5-1 to TRBJ2-7; no reliable D call. The CDR3 is 12 residues long. Germline CDR1 SGHRS, CDR2 YFSETQ. The V and J ends lost 3 bases and 1 base respectively, with 5 bases between them. The variable domain in full, with the rest retrieved from reference TRBV5-1 and TRBJ2-7, is KAGVTQTPRYLIKTRGQQVTLSCSPISGHRSVSWYQQTPGQGLQFLFEYFSETQRNKGNFPGRFSGRQFSNSRSEMNVSTLELGDSALYLCASSSGSYEQYFGPGTRLTVT.

The chain recombines TRBV5-6 with TRBJ1-6; weak D call: TRBD1 (5 bases). Germline-derived CDR1 and CDR2 are SGHDT and YYEEEE. The ends were cut back, 6 bases at V and 9 bases at J, with 19 bases in the middle. The CDR3 has 15 residues. The DNA for the CDR3 is TGTGCCAGCACCACTGGTGGGAGGGGAGGTTCACCCCTCCACTTT. It translates to CASTTGGRGGSPLHF.

The chain carries TRBV11-2 and TRBJ2-7; 8 positions agree with TRBD2. V lost 5 bases, J lost 2 bases, and 5 bases stayed unmatched. This CDR3 is built from 14 residues. Per germline, CDR1 SGHAT and CDR2 FQNNGV. The CDR3 reads CASSQTSGTYEQYF. CDR3 nucleotide sequence: TGTGCCAGCAGCCAAACTAGCGGTACCTACGAGCAGTACTTC.

The table lists this clone with a count of one. The chain is built from TRBV28 and TRBJ2-7; TRBD1 matches 8 bases. The V gene end was trimmed by 4 bases and the J gene end by 3 bases; junction bases not matched to a gene: 11. Germline V gene data show CDR1 as MDHEN and CDR2 as SYDVKM. This CDR3 contains 16 residues. CDR3 loop: CASSSPRSGGIYEQYF. CDR3 DNA sequence: TGTGCCAGCAGTTCTCCCCGATCAGGGGGCATCTACGAGCAGTACTTC.

The chain has TRBV3-1 (or the pseudogene TRBV3-2) and TRBJ2-3, with 8 bases matching TRBD1. With 0 bases clipped from V and 2 bases from J, the junction kept 1 base outside the gene matches. CDR1 is LGHDT and CDR2 is YNNKEL in the germline V gene (reference sequence). This CDR3 is built from 15 residues. The CDR3 here is CASSQEDRATDTQYF. The CDR3 region has the DNA TGTGCCAGCAGCCAAGAGGACAGGGCCACAGATACGCAGTATTTT.

In this sample, this clone turned up once. The chain recombines TRBV7-8 with TRBJ2-7, with a tentative D call TRBD2 (7 bases). The CDR3 totals 16 residues. Germline V gene data show CDR1 as SGHVS and CDR2 as FQNEAQ. V shed 4 bases and J shed 3 bases, with 19 bases lying between them. The CDR3 is CASSSSAGAGSYEQYF. CDR3 nucleotide sequence: TGTGCCAGCAGCTCGTCGGCGGGGGCCGGAAGCTACGAGCAGTACTTC.

This chain links TRBV28 with TRBJ2-7, with TRBD1 matching 12 bases. V shed 10 bases, J shed 6 bases, and the junction held 10 bases outside the gene matches. Looked up from germline, CDR1 is MDHEN and CDR2 is SYDVKM. The CDR3 runs to 14 residues. The CDR3 here is CATSGDRGLGEQYF. In DNA form, the CDR3 reads TGTGCCACCAGCGGGGACAGGGGGCTGGGCGAGCAGTACTTC.

The chain links TRBV11-1 to TRBJ1-2; the D is unclear. The germline V gene has CDR1 SGHAT and CDR2 FQDESV (reference sequence). This CDR3 has 13 residues. Deletions cut 1 base from V and 4 bases from J, with 7 bases between. The CDR3: CASSLEHLYGYTF. CDR3 nucleotide sequence: TGTGCCAGCAGCTTAGAACACCTCTATGGCTACACCTTC.

The chain uses TRBV6-5 and TRBJ1-4; D is perhaps TRBD1 (5 bases). This CDR3 is built from 16 residues. Trimming removed 0 bases at V and 8 bases at J, with 16 bases between. Germline CDR1 reads MNHEY; CDR2 reads SVGAGI. The CDR3 bases are TGTGCCAGCAGTTACTCCCGGACAAAAGACGGGGAAAAACTGTTTTTT. Translated: CASSYSRTKDGEKLFF.

The gene calls are TRBV6-1 and TRBJ2-7, with D possibly matching TRBD2 (6 bases). Germline CDR1 reads MNHNS; CDR2 reads SASEGT. The CDR3 loop spans 17 amino acids. Trimming took 2 bases from V and 0 from J, leaving 17 bases between them. The CDR3, as DNA: TGTGCCAGCAGTGAATGGGGCGGGGCCCCAAGCTCCTACGAGCAGTACTTC. It yields the protein CASSEWGGAPSSYEQYF.

The chain employs TRBV6-5 and TRBJ2-3; 9 positions agree with TRBD1. This CDR3 has 15 residues. CDR1 and CDR2 (germline): MNHEY, SVGAGI. J was trimmed by 4 bases and V by 7 bases; bases with no gene match: 9. CDR3 nucleotide sequence: TGTGCCAGCACCGACGGGACAGGGCGGCCAGATACGCAGTATTTT. Translation gives CASTDGTGRPDTQYF.

With respect to this clone: The same CDR3 arises from other DNA sequences in this sample as well. The V gene is TRBV29-1, the J gene TRBJ2-7, with D possibly TRBD1 on 5 matching bases. CDR3 size: 11 residues. Germline lookup yields CDR1 SQVTM and CDR2 ANQGSEA. V was trimmed by 4 bases and J by 4 bases, leaving 8 bases between them. The CDR3 region is CSVVQGYEQYF. CDR3 in DNA: TGCAGCGTTGTGCAGGGTTACGAGCAGTACTTC.

V usage is TRBV2 and J usage is TRBJ2-7; 14 nucleotides line up with TRBD2. J lost 5 bases, V lost 7 bases, and 7 bases had no gene match. The CDR3 spans 15 residues. The germline V gene has CDR1 SNHLY and CDR2 FYNNEI. For the CDR3, the DNA is TGTGCCAGCAACCTACCGGGACTAGCGGGAGACGAGCAGTACTTC. It codes for CASNLPGLAGDEQYF.